This T cell receptor beta chain was captured by sequencing in a study of blood T cell repertoires in COVID-19. Background on the study: Some COVID-19 samples were acute and others convalescent; all came from the United States, Italy and Spain. T cells, B-cell-depleted T cells, or PBMCs provided the cDNA or gDNA that served as material.

Under the authors' procedure: Estimation of nucleated cell counts was performed using reference gene primer amplification. Assay: immunoSEQ multiplex PCR; the TCRdb copy retains only in-frame clones and omits some. The V and J calls and the clone size are those of that table, but D and trimming were determined from the DNA. The sample lists a few hundred thousand clones; approximately 78% were seen once. The clonotype comes from a woman of 80 years or more with acute or convalescent COVID-19. Sequenced sample: peripheral blood.

CDR3 DNA sequence: TGTGCCAGCAGCAAACTTAGGAACACCGGGGAGCTGTTTTTT. Translated: CASSKLRNTGELFF. The chain employs TRBV7-3 and TRBJ2-2; D not resolved. The CDR3 has 14 amino acids. The V end was cut by 5 bases, the J end by 1 base, with 8 bases between. Germline CDR1 is SGHTA and CDR2 is FQGTGA.